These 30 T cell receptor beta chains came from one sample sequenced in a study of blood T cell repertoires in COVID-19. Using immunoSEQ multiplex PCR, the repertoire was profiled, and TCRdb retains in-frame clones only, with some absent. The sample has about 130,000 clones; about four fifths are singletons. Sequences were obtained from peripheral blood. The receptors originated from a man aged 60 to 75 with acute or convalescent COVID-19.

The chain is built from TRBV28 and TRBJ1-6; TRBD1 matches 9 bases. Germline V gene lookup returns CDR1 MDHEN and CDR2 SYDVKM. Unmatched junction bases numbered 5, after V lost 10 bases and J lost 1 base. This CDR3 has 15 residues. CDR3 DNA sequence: TGTGCCACCGGACAGGGGACATCCTATAATTCACCCCTCCACTTT. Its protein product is CATGQGTSYNSPLHF.

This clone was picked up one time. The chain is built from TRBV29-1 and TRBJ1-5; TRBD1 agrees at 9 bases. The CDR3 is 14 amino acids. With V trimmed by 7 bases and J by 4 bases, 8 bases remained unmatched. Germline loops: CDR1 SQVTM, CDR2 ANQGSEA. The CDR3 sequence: CSAEGTGSNQPQHF. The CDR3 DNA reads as TGCAGCGCCGAGGGGACAGGGTCTAATCAGCCCCAGCATTTT.

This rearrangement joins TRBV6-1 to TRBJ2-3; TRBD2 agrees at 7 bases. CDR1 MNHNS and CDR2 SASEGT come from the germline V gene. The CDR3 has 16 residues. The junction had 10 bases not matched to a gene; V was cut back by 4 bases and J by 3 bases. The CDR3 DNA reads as TGTGCCAGCAGTGCGCCGGCTAGCGGCCGAACAGATACGCAGTATTTT. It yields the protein CASSAPASGRTDTQYF.

CDR3 loop: CASSANPGVQVGYTF. CDR3 DNA: TGTGCCAGCAGCGCTAACCCGGGGGTCCAGGTTGGCTACACCTTC. The chain joins TRBV7-3 to TRBJ1-2; TRBD1 is a possible D gene (5 bases). Germline V CDR1 and CDR2: SGHTA, FQGTGA. With 5 bases removed from V and 7 bases from J, the gap between germline ends came to 20 bases. The CDR3 has 15 amino acids.

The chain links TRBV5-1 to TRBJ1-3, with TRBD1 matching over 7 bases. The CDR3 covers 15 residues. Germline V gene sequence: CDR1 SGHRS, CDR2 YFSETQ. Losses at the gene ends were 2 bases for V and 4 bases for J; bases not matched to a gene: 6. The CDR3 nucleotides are TGCGCCAGCAGCTTTAAGGGGGCTGGAGGAAACACCATATATTTT. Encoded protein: CASSFKGAGGNTIYF.

The CDR3 DNA sequence: TGCAGCGTTAAGACAGGGGGTAATTCACCCCTCCACTTT. Translating it yields CSVKTGGNSPLHF. V is TRBV29-1 and J is TRBJ1-6; 9 bases match TRBD1. Germline V CDR1 and CDR2: SQVTM, ANQGSEA. V shed 5 bases and J 6 bases; nucleotides not matched to a gene: 2. The CDR3 has 13 residues.

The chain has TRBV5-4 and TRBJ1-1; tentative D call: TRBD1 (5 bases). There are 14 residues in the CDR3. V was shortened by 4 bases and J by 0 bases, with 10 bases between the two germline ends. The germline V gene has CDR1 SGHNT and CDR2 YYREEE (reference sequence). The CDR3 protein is CASSPGLMNTEAFF. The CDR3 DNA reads TGTGCCAGCAGCCCGGGACTGATGAACACTGAAGCTTTCTTT.

This CDR3 is CASSQMSSYNSPLHF. Here the CDR3 DNA reads TGTGCCAGCAGCCAGATGAGCTCCTATAATTCACCCCTCCACTTT. The chain joins TRBV14 to TRBJ1-6, with D hard to call. CDR3 length: 15 amino acids. Germline V gene sequence: CDR1 SGHDN, CDR2 FVKESK. The V end was cut by 3 bases, the J end by 0 bases, with 6 bases between.

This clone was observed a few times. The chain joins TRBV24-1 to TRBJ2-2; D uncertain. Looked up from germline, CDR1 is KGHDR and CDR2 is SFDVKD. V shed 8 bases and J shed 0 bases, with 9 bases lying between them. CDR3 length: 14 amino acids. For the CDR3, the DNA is TGTGCCACCAATACATACGCGAACACCGGGGAGCTGTTTTTT. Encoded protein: CATNTYANTGELFF.

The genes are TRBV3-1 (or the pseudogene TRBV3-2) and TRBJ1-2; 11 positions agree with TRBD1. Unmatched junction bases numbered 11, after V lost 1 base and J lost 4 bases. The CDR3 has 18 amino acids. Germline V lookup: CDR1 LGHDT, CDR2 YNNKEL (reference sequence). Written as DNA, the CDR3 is TGTGCCAGCAGCCAAGCCCCGGGACAGGGGGGTAGGGCCTATGGCTACACCTTC. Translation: CASSQAPGQGGRAYGYTF.

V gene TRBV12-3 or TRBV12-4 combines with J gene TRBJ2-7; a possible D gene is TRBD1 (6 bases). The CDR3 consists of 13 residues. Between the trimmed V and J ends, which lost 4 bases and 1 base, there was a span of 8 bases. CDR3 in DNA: TGTGCCAGCAGTTCAGGGGAGTCCTACGAGCAGTACTTC. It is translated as CASSSGESYEQYF.

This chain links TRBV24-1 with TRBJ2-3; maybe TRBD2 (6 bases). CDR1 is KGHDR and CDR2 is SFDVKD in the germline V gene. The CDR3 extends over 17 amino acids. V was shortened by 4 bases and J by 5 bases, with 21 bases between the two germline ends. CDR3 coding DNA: TGTGCCACCAGTGACTACGGACGGGGACTGGAAGGAGATACGCAGTATTTT. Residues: CATSDYGRGLEGDTQYF.

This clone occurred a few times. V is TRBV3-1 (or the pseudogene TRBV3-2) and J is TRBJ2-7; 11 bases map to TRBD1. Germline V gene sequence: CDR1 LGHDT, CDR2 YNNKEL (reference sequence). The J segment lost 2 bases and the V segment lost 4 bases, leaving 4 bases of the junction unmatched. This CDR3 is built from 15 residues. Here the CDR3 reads CASSPQGQGAYEQYF. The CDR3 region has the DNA TGTGCCAGCAGCCCCCAGGGACAGGGGGCCTACGAGCAGTACTTC.

The CDR3 protein is CASSSTGVGQYDGYTF. The CDR3 DNA reads as TGCGCCAGCAGCTCGACAGGGGTCGGTCAGTATGATGGCTACACCTTC. V is TRBV5-1 and J is TRBJ1-2, with 8 bases matching TRBD1. Losses at the gene ends were 3 bases for V and 6 bases for J; bases not matched to a gene: 13. Germline V gives CDR1 SGHRS, CDR2 YFSETQ. The CDR3 has 16 residues.

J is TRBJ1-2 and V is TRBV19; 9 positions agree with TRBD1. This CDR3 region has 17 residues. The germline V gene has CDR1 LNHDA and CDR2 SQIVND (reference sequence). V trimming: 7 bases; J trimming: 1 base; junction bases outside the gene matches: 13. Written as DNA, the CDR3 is TGTGCCAGTAAAATTACCGGGACAGGGAGCGGTAACTATGGCTACACCTTC. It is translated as CASKITGTGSGNYGYTF. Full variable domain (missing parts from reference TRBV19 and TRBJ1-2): DGGITQSPKYLFRKEGQNVTLSCEQNLNHDAMYWYRQDPGQGLRLIYYSQIVNDFQKGDIAEGYSVSREKKESFPLTVTSAQKNPTAFYLCASKITGTGSGNYGYTFGSGTRLTVV.

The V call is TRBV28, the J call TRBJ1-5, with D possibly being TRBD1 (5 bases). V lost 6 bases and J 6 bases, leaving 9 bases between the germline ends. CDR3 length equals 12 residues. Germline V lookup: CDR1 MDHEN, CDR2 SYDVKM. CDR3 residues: CASSPGFQPQHF. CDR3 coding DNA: TGTGCCAGCAGCCCAGGGTTTCAGCCCCAGCATTTT.

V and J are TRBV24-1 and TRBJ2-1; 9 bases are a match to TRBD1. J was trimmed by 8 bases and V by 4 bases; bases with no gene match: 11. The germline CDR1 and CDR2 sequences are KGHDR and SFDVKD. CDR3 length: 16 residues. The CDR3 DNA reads TGTGCCACCAGTGACCCGACAGGGGGGATGTCCGATGAGCAGTTCTTC. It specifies CATSDPTGGMSDEQFF.

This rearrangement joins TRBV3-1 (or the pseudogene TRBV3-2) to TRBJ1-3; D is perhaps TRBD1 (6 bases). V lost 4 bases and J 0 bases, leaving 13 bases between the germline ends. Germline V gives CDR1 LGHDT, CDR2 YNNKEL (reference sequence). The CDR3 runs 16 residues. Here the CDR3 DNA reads TGTGCCAGCAGCCCCATGGGGGCCGGCTCTGGAAACACCATATATTTT. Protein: CASSPMGAGSGNTIYF.

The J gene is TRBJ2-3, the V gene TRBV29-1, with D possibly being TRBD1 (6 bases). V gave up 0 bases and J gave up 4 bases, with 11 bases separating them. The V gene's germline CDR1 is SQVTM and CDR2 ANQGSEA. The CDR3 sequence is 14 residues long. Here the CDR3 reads CSVEDPTGSDTQYF. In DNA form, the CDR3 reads TGCAGCGTTGAAGATCCCACAGGGTCAGATACGCAGTATTTT.

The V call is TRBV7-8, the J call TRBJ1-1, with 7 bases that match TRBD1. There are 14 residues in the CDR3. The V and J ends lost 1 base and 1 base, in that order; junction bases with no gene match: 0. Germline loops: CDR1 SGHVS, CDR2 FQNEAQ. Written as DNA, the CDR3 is TGTGCCAGCAGCTTAGACAGGGGGAACACTGAAGCTTTCTTT. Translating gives CASSLDRGNTEAFF. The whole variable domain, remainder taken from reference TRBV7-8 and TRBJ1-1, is GAGVSQSPRYKVAKRGQDVALRCDPISGHVSLFWYQQALGQGPEFLTYFQNEAQLDKSGLPSDRFFAERPEGSVSTLKIQRTQQEDSAVYLCASSLDRGNTEAFFGQGTRLTVV.

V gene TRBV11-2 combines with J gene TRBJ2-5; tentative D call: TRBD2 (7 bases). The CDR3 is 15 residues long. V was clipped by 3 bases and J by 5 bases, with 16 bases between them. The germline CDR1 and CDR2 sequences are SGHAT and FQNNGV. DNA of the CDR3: TGTGCCAGCAGCTTCTCCGCGGGGGCAGGGGAGACCCAGTACTTC. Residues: CASSFSAGAGETQYF.

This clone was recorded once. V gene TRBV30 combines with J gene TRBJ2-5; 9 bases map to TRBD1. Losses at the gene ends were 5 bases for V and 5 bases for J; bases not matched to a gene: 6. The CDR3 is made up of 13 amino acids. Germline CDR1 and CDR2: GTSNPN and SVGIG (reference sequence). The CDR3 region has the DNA TGTGCCTGGTGGTACAGGGGGCAGGAGACCCAGTACTTC. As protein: CAWWYRGQETQYF.

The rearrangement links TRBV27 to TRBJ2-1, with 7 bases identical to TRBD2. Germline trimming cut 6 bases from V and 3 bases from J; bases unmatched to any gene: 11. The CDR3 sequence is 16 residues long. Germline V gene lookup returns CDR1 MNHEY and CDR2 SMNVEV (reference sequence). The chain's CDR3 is CASSPRESGVYNEQFF. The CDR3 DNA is TGTGCCAGCAGCCCCCGGGAAAGCGGGGTCTACAATGAGCAGTTCTTC.

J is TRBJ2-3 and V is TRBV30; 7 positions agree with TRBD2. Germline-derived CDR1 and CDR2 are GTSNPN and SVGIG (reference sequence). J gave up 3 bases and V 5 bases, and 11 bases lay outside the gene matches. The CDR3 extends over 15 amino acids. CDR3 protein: CAWGTGLVGTDTQYF. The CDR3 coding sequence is TGTGCCTGGGGAACCGGACTAGTAGGAACAGATACGCAGTATTTT.

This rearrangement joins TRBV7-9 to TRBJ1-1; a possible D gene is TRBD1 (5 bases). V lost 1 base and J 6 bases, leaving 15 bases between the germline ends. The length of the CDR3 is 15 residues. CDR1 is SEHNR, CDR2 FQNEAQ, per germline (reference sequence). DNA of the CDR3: TGTGCCAGCAGCTTAGTGGCAGGGCCCGGAGCTGAAGCTTTCTTT. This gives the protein CASSLVAGPGAEAFF.

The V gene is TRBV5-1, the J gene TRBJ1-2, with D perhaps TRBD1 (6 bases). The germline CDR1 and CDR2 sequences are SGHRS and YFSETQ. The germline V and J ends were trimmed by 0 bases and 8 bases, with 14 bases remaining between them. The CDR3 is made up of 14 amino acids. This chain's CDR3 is CASSLEGGAPGYTF. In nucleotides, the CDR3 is TGCGCCAGCAGCTTGGAAGGGGGGGCGCCCGGCTACACCTTC.

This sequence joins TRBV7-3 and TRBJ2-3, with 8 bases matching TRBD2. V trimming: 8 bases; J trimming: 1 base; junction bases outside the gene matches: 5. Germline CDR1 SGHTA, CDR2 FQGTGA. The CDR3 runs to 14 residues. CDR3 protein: CASRGGVGTDTQYF. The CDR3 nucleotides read TGTGCCAGCCGGGGGGGAGTAGGCACAGATACGCAGTATTTT.

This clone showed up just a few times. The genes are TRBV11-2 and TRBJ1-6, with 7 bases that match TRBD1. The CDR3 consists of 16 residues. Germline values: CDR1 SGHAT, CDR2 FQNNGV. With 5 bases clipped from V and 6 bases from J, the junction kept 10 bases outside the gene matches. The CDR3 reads CASSPLRTGFNSPLHF. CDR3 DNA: TGTGCCAGCAGCCCACTAAGGACAGGTTTTAATTCACCCCTCCACTTT.

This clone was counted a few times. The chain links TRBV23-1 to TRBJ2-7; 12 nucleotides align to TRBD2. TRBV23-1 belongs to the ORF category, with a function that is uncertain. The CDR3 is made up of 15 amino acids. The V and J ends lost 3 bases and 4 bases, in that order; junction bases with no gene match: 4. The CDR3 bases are TGCGCCAGCAGTCACGAACTAGCGGGAGGATACGAGCAGTACTTC. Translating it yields CASSHELAGGYEQYF.

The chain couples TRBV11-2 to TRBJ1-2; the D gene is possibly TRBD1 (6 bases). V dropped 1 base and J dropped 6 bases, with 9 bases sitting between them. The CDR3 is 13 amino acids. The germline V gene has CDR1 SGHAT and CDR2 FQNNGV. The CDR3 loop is CASSLARGDGYTF. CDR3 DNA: TGTGCCAGCAGCTTAGCCAGGGGCGATGGCTACACCTTC.